The 32 T cell receptor beta chains in this list originate from one sample, sequenced in a study of shared clonotypes between healthy human individuals (TCRdb year 2020). Library preparation used the immunoSEQ multiplex PCR assay. This immuneACCESS table, as held by TCRdb, lists in-frame sequences with V and J called but not all clones. Of the missing ones, under half trace to an unresolved V gene in checked studies; the others have no known cause. Recorded for this sample are just over 2,000,000 clones; about 95% of them occurred a single time. The ten largest clones capture approximately 1.2% of the sample. CD8 naive samples were obtained by positive selection for CCR7 among CD45RO-negative cells, yielding a CD45RA+CCR7+ population from which TemRA cells were excluded. The specimen sequenced was naive CD8+ T cells sorted from blood. The cell subset or site label of this sample denotes: CD45RA+CCR7+. The receptors were gathered from a man between 18 and 29 years old in good health.

The V gene is TRBV5-5, the J gene TRBJ2-3; no definite D call. The V gene's germline CDR1 is SGHKS and CDR2 YYEKEE (reference sequence). This CDR3 has 14 amino acids. The germline V and J ends were trimmed by 1 base and 3 bases, with 9 bases remaining between them. CDR3 protein: CASSLYGVTDTQYF. In DNA, the CDR3 is TGTGCCAGCAGCTTGTATGGGGTAACAGATACGCAGTATTTT.

V is TRBV30 and J is TRBJ2-1; a weak D match, TRBD2 (5 bases). The length of the CDR3 is 16 residues. The germline CDR1 and CDR2 sequences are GTSNPN and SVGIG (reference sequence). V lost 0 bases to trimming and J lost 8 bases, with 20 bases between them. The CDR3 coding sequence is TGTGCCTGGAGTGTACGACGGGGAAGAGTTGTGGATGAGCAGTTCTTC. Amino acid sequence: CAWSVRRGRVVDEQFF.

V gene TRBV6-1 combines with J gene TRBJ1-3; 7 nucleotides align to TRBD1. The germline V gene has CDR1 MNHNS and CDR2 SASEGT. Losses at the gene ends were 8 bases for V and 0 bases for J; bases not matched to a gene: 7. The CDR3 contains 15 residues. The CDR3 DNA follows: TGTGCCAGCCTCTTCCGGGACAGCTCTGGAAACACCATATATTTT. Protein product: CASLFRDSSGNTIYF.

J is TRBJ1-6 and V is TRBV7-9, with D unresolved. CDR1 SEHNR and CDR2 FQNEAQ come from the germline V gene (reference sequence). The ends were cut back, 6 bases at V and 10 bases at J, with 13 bases in the middle. The CDR3 spans 13 residues. CDR3: CASRPGGFSPLHF. The CDR3 coding sequence is TGTGCCAGCAGGCCCGGAGGATTCTCACCCCTCCACTTT.

V gene TRBV28 combines with J gene TRBJ2-6; D gene unclear. Deletions cut 1 base from V and 4 bases from J, with 8 bases between. The CDR3 consists of 15 residues. Germline CDR1 reads MDHEN; CDR2 reads SYDVKM. CDR3 sequence: CASSLFGSGANVLTF. DNA of the CDR3: TGTGCCAGCAGTTTATTCGGGTCCGGGGCCAACGTCCTGACTTTC.

The chain combines TRBV28 with TRBJ1-1, with D perhaps matching TRBD1 (5 bases). V shed 6 bases and J shed 1 base, with 18 bases lying between them. The length of the CDR3 is 16 residues. Germline V CDR1 and CDR2: MDHEN, SYDVKM. The CDR3 is CASRGTTEKTNTEAFF. CDR3 nucleotides: TGTGCCAGCAGAGGGACCACCGAGAAAACGAACACTGAAGCTTTCTTT.

This clone has just one count. The chain joins TRBV10-3 to TRBJ2-5; maybe TRBD2 (7 bases). Germline CDR1 ENHRY, CDR2 SYGVKD. V lost 2 bases to trimming and J lost 0 bases, with 16 bases between them. The CDR3 consists of 17 residues. The CDR3 loop reads CAISEDRWEGDQETQYF. The CDR3 DNA is TGTGCCATCAGTGAGGATCGATGGGAGGGGGACCAAGAGACCCAGTACTTC.

In its sample, this clone was seen once. The V and J genes are TRBV4-3 and TRBJ2-7; 7 bases match TRBD2. Unmatched junction bases numbered 19, after V lost 4 bases and J lost 7 bases. The CDR3 is 17 residues long. The germline V gene encodes CDR1 LGHNA and CDR2 YSLEER. CDR3: CASSLQAGPRDMSEQYF. The DNA for the CDR3 is TGCGCCAGCAGCCTCCAAGCGGGACCTCGGGATATGAGTGAGCAGTACTTC.

The V and J genes are TRBV7-9 and TRBJ2-1, with D perhaps TRBD2 (5 bases). CDR1 is SEHNR, CDR2 FQNEAQ, per germline (reference sequence). V was clipped by 4 bases and J by 8 bases, with 9 bases between them. This CDR3 has 12 residues. CDR3 coding DNA: TGTGCCAGCAGCTCGGACTGGGATGAGCAGTTCTTC. This encodes CASSSDWDEQFF.

V and J are TRBV7-9 and TRBJ2-7; the D gene is possibly TRBD1 (5 bases). Per the germline V gene, CDR1 is SEHNR and CDR2 is FQNEAQ (reference sequence). Trimming left V 1 base short and J 5 bases short, with 12 bases between. The CDR3 runs to 14 residues. The CDR3 spells CASSLGQGIDEQYF. The CDR3 nucleotides are TGTGCCAGCAGCTTAGGGCAGGGCATCGACGAGCAGTACTTC.

This chain joins TRBV5-1 and TRBJ2-3; D call uncertain. The V end was cut by 3 bases, the J end by 5 bases, with 13 bases between. This CDR3 has 14 amino acids. Germline CDR1 SGHRS, CDR2 YFSETQ. CDR3 in amino acids: CASSSEFDGDTQYF. The CDR3, as DNA: TGCGCCAGCAGCTCGGAATTTGATGGAGATACGCAGTATTTT.

The chain joins TRBV27 to TRBJ2-3; tentative D call: TRBD2 (6 bases). Germline V gives CDR1 MNHEY, CDR2 SMNVEV (reference sequence). This CDR3 is 16 amino acids long. The ends were cut back, 5 bases at V and 3 bases at J, with 18 bases in the middle. Here the CDR3 DNA reads TGTGCCAGCAGTCCCTCCCTCGGGGAGGTGACAGATACGCAGTATTTT. Encoded protein: CASSPSLGEVTDTQYF.

This chain links TRBV4-1 with TRBJ1-2, with a weak D call TRBD1 (5 bases). The CDR3 loop spans 14 amino acids. The V and J ends lost 5 bases and 4 bases respectively, with 14 bases between them. From germline, CDR1 is MGHRA and CDR2 YSYEKL. For the CDR3, the DNA is TGCGCCAGCAGCTATAGCACAGGTCCCTATGGCTACACCTTC. Its protein is CASSYSTGPYGYTF.

The V gene is TRBV7-9, the J gene TRBJ2-2, with 7 bases lining up with TRBD1. V lost 5 bases and J lost 5; bases outside the gene matches: 14. The CDR3 has 17 residues. CDR1 and CDR2 (germline): SEHNR, FQNEAQ (reference sequence). The CDR3 coding sequence is TGTGCCAGCAGCCCCGCCTTAGGGGGCCTAGGGACCGGGGAGCTGTTTTTT. Its translation: CASSPALGGLGTGELFF.

The chain combines TRBV6-6 with TRBJ2-7; 12 bases agree with TRBD2. The V gene end was trimmed by 6 bases and the J gene end by 5 bases; junction bases not matched to a gene: 11. Germline-derived CDR1 and CDR2 are MNHNY and SVGAGI (reference sequence). This CDR3 is built from 16 residues. The CDR3 DNA is TGTGCCAGCAGCCACTCTCTAGCGGGAGGGCTCGACGAGCAGTACTTC. Its protein is CASSHSLAGGLDEQYF.

V is TRBV5-6 and J is TRBJ1-2; D ambiguous. The germline CDR1 and CDR2 sequences are SGHDT and YYEEEE. Trimming shortened V by 5 bases and J by 8 bases, and 13 bases separated the two germline ends. The CDR3 totals 12 residues. Here the CDR3 reads CASRMTVGGYTF. CDR3 DNA: TGTGCCAGCAGGATGACCGTGGGAGGCTACACCTTC.

V usage is TRBV19 and J usage is TRBJ1-3; 7 bases align to TRBD1. This CDR3 contains 18 residues. Unmatched junction bases numbered 20, after V lost 8 bases and J lost 4 bases. Germline CDR1 is LNHDA and CDR2 is SQIVND (reference sequence). The CDR3 coding sequence is TGTGCCAGTGAAGGAGGACAGGACGCCCTCAGAGAAGGAAACACCATATATTTT. Protein product: CASEGGQDALREGNTIYF.

This rearrangement joins TRBV21-1 to TRBJ2-2; TRBD2, as called in the table, went unchecked against the DNA. TRBV21-1 is a listed pseudogene. The CDR3 loop spans 16 amino acids. The CDR3: CASSQGLAANTGELFF. The CDR3 DNA sequence: TGTGCCAGCAGCCAGGGACTAGCGGCGAACACCGGGGAGCTGTTTTTT.

This chain links TRBV6-1 with TRBJ1-1; D not certain. V was shortened by 4 bases and J by 0 bases, with 6 bases between the two germline ends. The CDR3 contains 13 residues. From germline, CDR1 is MNHNS and CDR2 SASEGT. The CDR3 DNA reads TGTGCCAGCAGTGTTCTGATGAACACTGAAGCTTTCTTT. Translating it yields CASSVLMNTEAFF.

V usage is TRBV6-5 and J usage is TRBJ2-5; weak D call: TRBD1 (6 bases). The CDR3 runs 16 residues. In germline, CDR1 is MNHEY, CDR2 SVGAGI. V was clipped by 3 bases and J by 7 bases, with 21 bases between them. Here the CDR3 DNA reads TGTGCCAGCAGTTATCTTCAGGACAGAGCCGGTGGGACCCAGTACTTC. Translated: CASSYLQDRAGGTQYF.

V usage is TRBV6-5 and J usage is TRBJ1-2; 9 bases align to TRBD1. The CDR3 runs 13 residues. Germline CDR1 is MNHEY and CDR2 is SVGAGI. Trimming removed 7 bases from V and 4 bases from J; junction bases left unmatched: 4. The CDR3 DNA follows: TGTGCCAGCATGGGACAGGGCGGCTATGGCTACACCTTC. The encoded protein is CASMGQGGYGYTF.

The chain couples TRBV19 to TRBJ2-7; tentatively, D is TRBD2 (6 bases). The CDR3 sequence is 16 residues long. The V and J ends lost 5 bases and 3 bases respectively, with 20 bases between them. Germline CDR1 is LNHDA and CDR2 is SQIVND (reference sequence). CDR3 sequence (DNA): TGTGCCAGTAGTCCTTTCCCGGGACTCCGTAACTACGAGCAGTACTTC. This codes for CASSPFPGLRNYEQYF.

This chain joins TRBV25-1 and TRBJ2-7, with TRBD1 matching 11 bases. Trimming at V came to 1 base and at J to 7 bases, leaving 6 bases not matched to a gene. CDR1 and CDR2 from the germline V gene are MGHDK and SYGVNS. The CDR3 consists of 15 residues. In DNA, the CDR3 is TGTGCCAGCAGTGAATTCGGACAGGGGGCGTTGGAGCAGTACTTC. Encoded protein: CASSEFGQGALEQYF.

This rearrangement joins TRBV11-2 to TRBJ2-3; 14 bases are a match to TRBD2. From germline, CDR1 is SGHAT and CDR2 FQNNGV. The CDR3 loop spans 17 amino acids. V gave up 1 base and J gave up 2 bases; unmatched junction bases: 2. The CDR3 DNA follows: TGTGCCAGCAGCTTAGGGACTAGCGGGGGGTTCACAGATACGCAGTATTTT. Translating it yields CASSLGTSGGFTDTQYF.

The chain uses TRBV2 and TRBJ1-1; possibly TRBD1 for D (5 bases). This CDR3 contains 14 residues. V was shortened by 4 bases and J by 4 bases, with 13 bases between the two germline ends. Germline V CDR1 and CDR2: SNHLY, FYNNEI. CDR3 sequence: CASSGDGEITEAFF. DNA for the CDR3: TGTGCCAGCAGTGGGGACGGCGAGATCACTGAAGCTTTCTTT.

As concerns this clone: The junction departs from germline at one end; a sequencing error may be responsible. The chain is built from TRBV30 and TRBJ2-1; TRBD2 agrees at 11 bases. The CDR3 is 13 amino acids. Germline loops: CDR1 GTSNPN, CDR2 SVGIG (reference sequence). The CDR3 DNA reads as TGTGCCTGGTCCGGGACTAGCGGATTTGAGCGGTTCTTC. It yields the protein CAWSGTSGFERFF.

The chain uses TRBV14 and TRBJ2-7; 8 bases fit TRBD1. The germline gives CDR1 SGHDN, CDR2 FVKESK. Trimming at V came to 3 bases and at J to 6 bases, leaving 10 bases not matched to a gene. CDR3 size: 15 residues. In DNA, the CDR3 is TGTGCCAGCAGCCAGGACCAGGACAGGGCGGGCGAGCAGTACTTC. This codes for CASSQDQDRAGEQYF.

J is TRBJ2-7 and V is TRBV4-1; a possible D gene is TRBD2 (6 bases). The V end was cut by 4 bases, the J end by 1 base, with 17 bases between. CDR3 length equals 16 residues. Germline V CDR1 and CDR2: MGHRA, YSYEKL. The CDR3 DNA reads as TGCGCCAGCAGCCCTGAATCCGGGGGTAGGTCCTACGAGCAGTACTTC. It is translated as CASSPESGGRSYEQYF.

The chain links TRBV5-1 to TRBJ2-7, with D perhaps assigned TRBD1 or TRBD2 (5 bases each). CDR3 length equals 15 residues. Germline V gene lookup returns CDR1 SGHRS and CDR2 YFSETQ. Deletions cut 1 base from V and 6 bases from J, with 17 bases between. CDR3 bases: TGCGCCAGCAGCTTGTCCGGAGCTGGGACCCTCGAGCAGTACTTC. Its translation: CASSLSGAGTLEQYF.

The chain recombines TRBV9 with TRBJ2-7, with D perhaps TRBD2 (5 bases). CDR1 is SGDLS and CDR2 is YYNGEE in the germline V gene. The V end lost 0 bases, the J end lost 2 bases, and 12 bases lay between the germline ends. The CDR3 has 15 amino acids. This chain's CDR3 is CASSVGRQEAYEQYF. DNA for the CDR3: TGTGCCAGCAGCGTAGGTCGGCAGGAGGCCTACGAGCAGTACTTC.

This rearrangement joins TRBV7-6 to TRBJ2-1; possible D gene TRBD2, 5 bases. Trimming took off 2 bases at V and 6 bases at J, with 14 bases between the two ends. CDR1 and CDR2 (germline): SGHVS, FNYEAQ. The CDR3 is 15 residues long. CDR3 DNA sequence: TGTGCCAGCAGCTTAACGAGGGAAACATTCAATGAGCAGTTCTTC. This encodes CASSLTRETFNEQFF.

This clone appeared a single time. The rearrangement uses TRBV28 and TRBJ2-3; the match to TRBD1 covers 8 bases. Germline trimming cut 3 bases from V and 0 bases from J; bases unmatched to any gene: 2. The CDR3 length is 15 residues. Germline loops: CDR1 MDHEN, CDR2 SYDVKM. The CDR3 loop is CASSFRTGSTDTQYF. The CDR3 DNA sequence: TGTGCCAGCAGTTTCAGGACAGGGAGCACAGATACGCAGTATTTT.